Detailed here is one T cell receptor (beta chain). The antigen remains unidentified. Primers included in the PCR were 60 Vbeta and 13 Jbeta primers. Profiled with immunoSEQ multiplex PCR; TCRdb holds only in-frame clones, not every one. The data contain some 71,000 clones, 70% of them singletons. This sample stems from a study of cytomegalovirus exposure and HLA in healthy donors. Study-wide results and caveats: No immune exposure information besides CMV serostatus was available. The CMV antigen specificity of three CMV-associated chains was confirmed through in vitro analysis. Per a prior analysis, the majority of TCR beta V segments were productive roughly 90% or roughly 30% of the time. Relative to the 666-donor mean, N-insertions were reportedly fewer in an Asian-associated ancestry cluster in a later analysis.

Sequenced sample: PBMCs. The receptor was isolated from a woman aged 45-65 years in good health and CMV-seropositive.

CDR3 sequence: CASSSGLLSEAFF. The CDR3 nucleotides read TGTGCCAGCAGCTCGGGACTTTTGTCTGAAGCTTTCTTT. The chain carries TRBV7-2 and TRBJ1-1; tentative D call: TRBD1 (5 bases). The CDR3 runs 13 residues. V was pared by 4 bases and J by 6 bases, with 12 bases between. Germline assignment: CDR1 SGHTA and CDR2 FQGNSA.